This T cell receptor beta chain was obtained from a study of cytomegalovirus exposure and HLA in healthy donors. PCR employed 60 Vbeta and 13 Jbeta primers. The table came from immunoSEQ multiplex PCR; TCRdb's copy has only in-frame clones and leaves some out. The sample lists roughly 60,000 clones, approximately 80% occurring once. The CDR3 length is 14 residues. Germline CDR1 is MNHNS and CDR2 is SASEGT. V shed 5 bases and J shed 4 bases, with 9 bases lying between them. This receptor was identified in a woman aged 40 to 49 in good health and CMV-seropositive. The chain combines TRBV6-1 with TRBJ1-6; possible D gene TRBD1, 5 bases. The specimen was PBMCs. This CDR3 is CASSTDRYNSPLHF. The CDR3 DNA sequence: TGTGCCAGCAGTACCGACAGATATAATTCACCCCTCCACTTT.